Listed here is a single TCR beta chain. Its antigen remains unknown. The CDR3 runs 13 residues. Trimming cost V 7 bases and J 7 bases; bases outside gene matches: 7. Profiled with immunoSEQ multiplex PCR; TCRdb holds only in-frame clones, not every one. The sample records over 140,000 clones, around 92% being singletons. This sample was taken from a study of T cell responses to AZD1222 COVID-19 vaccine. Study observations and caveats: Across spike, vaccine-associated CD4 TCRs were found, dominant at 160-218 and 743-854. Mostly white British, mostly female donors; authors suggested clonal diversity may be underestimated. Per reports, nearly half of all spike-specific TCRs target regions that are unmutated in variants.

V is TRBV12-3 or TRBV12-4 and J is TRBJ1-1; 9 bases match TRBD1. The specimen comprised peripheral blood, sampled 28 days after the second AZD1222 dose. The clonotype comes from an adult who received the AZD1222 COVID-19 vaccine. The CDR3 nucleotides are TGTGCCAGCAATCCGGGACAGGGTCGTGAAGCTTTCTTT. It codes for CASNPGQGREAFF.